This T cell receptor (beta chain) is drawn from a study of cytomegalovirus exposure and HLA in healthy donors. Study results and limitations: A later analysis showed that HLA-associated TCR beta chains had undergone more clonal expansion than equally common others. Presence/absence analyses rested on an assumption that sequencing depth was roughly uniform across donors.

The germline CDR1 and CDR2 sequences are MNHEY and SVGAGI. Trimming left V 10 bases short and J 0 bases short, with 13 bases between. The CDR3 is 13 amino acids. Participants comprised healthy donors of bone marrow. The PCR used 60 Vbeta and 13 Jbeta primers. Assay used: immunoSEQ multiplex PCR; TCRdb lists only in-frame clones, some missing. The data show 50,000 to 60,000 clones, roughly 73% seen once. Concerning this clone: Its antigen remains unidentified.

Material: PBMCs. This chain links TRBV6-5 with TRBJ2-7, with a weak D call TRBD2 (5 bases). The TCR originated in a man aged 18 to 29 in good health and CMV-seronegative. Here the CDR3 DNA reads TGTGCCATCGCGCGGGCCGCCTCCTACGAGCAGTACTTC. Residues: CAIARAASYEQYF.